These 12 T cell receptor beta chains were all obtained from the same sample, sequenced in a study of CD8+ T cells in alopecia areata. Treatment given: oral pan-JAK inhibitor, 5-10 mg twice daily. The sequencing template was cDNA reverse transcribed from extracted RNA. The data were produced by immunoSEQ multiplex PCR, yet TCRdb's version contains in-frame clones alone and is incomplete. The sample lists 140,000 to 150,000 clones, 50% to 65% occurring once. Sequences were derived from CD8+ T cells sorted from blood, sampled at week 4, from a patient treated with tofacitinib. These receptor sequences come from a human donor with alopecia areata.

In its sample, this clone was seen a few times. This chain uses TRBV4-1 with TRBJ2-7, with D possibly being TRBD2 (6 bases). Germline V gives CDR1 MGHRA, CDR2 YSYEKL. This CDR3 region has 13 residues. V was shortened by 3 bases and J by 5 bases, with 11 bases between the two germline ends. DNA for the CDR3: TGCGCCAGCAGCCAGGGGGGACCCCACGAGCAGTACTTC. Encoded protein: CASSQGGPHEQYF.

The chain employs TRBV6-5 and TRBJ1-2; 10 positions match TRBD1. CDR1 and CDR2 (germline): MNHEY, SVGAGI. There are 16 residues in the CDR3. The ends lost 2 bases at V and 4 bases at J; junction bases unmatched: 7. DNA for the CDR3: TGTGCCAGCAGTTACCGACGGGACAGGGGTAGCTATGGCTACACCTTC. Translating it yields CASSYRRDRGSYGYTF.

Concerning this clone: The same CDR3 is also encoded by other DNA sequences in this sample. The V gene is TRBV20-1, the J gene TRBJ2-1; D gene unclear. The CDR3 has 10 residues. Germline V CDR1 and CDR2: DFQATT, SNEGSKA (reference sequence). V was shortened by 4 bases and J by 3 bases, with 1 base between the two germline ends. The CDR3 sequence is CSANYNEQFF. CDR3 in DNA: TGCAGTGCTAACTACAATGAGCAGTTCTTC.

This clone was counted a few times. This sequence joins TRBV27 and TRBJ2-1, with 10 bases aligning to TRBD1. Germline values: CDR1 MNHEY, CDR2 SMNVEV (reference sequence). V was pared by 2 bases and J by 9 bases, with 7 bases of the junction left unmatched. This CDR3 has 15 amino acids. Written as DNA, the CDR3 is TGTGCCAGCAGTTTAACGGGACAGGGGATGCTTGAGCAGTTCTTC. This encodes CASSLTGQGMLEQFF.

This chain joins TRBV11-2 and TRBJ1-4; 7 bases are shared with TRBD1. Germline V lookup: CDR1 SGHAT, CDR2 FQNNGV. This CDR3 spans 16 amino acids. J gave up 8 bases and V 5 bases, and 14 bases lay outside the gene matches. This CDR3 is CASSDDREGLGEKLFF. The CDR3 nucleotides are TGTGCCAGCAGCGACGACAGGGAGGGACTGGGCGAAAAACTGTTTTTT.

This clone has a handful of counts. The chain employs TRBV7-9 and TRBJ2-1; the match to TRBD2 covers 12 bases. V dropped 5 bases and J dropped 8; count of bases not matched to a gene: 10. Germline CDR1 SEHNR, CDR2 FQNEAQ (reference sequence). This CDR3 has 16 amino acids. The CDR3 sequence is CASSPSSGGAWDEQFF. CDR3 nucleotide sequence: TGTGCCAGCAGCCCATCTAGCGGGGGGGCCTGGGATGAGCAGTTCTTC.

This chain joins TRBV5-6 and TRBJ1-2; maybe TRBD1 (6 bases). Trimming removed 7 bases from V and 6 bases from J, with 13 bases in between. The germline gives CDR1 SGHDT, CDR2 YYEEEE. This CDR3 is 12 amino acids long. CDR3 in DNA: TGTGCCAGCCACGTGGGGGGGCATGGCTACACCTTC. It codes for CASHVGGHGYTF.

This rearrangement joins TRBV27 to TRBJ2-7; tentative D call: TRBD1 (9 bases). The CDR3 has 17 amino acids. Per germline, CDR1 MNHEY and CDR2 SMNVEV (reference sequence). The V and J ends lost 7 bases and 0 bases respectively, with 22 bases between them. CDR3 residues: CASTLSGGTGRSYEQYF. In DNA form, the CDR3 reads TGTGCCAGCACCCTATCGGGGGGGACAGGGCGCTCCTACGAGCAGTACTTC.

The chain carries TRBV7-9 and TRBJ1-1; D unresolved. The CDR3 is 11 amino acids. The germline V and J ends were trimmed by 7 bases and 0 bases, with 3 bases remaining between them. Germline loops: CDR1 SEHNR, CDR2 FQNEAQ (reference sequence). CDR3 DNA: TGTGCCAGCACCTTGAACACTGAAGCTTTCTTT. Translated: CASTLNTEAFF.

This clone came up a few times. The gene calls are TRBV5-1 and TRBJ2-1; D unresolved. Germline CDR1 reads SGHRS; CDR2 reads YFSETQ. The CDR3 runs to 15 residues. V dropped 2 bases and J dropped 2 bases, with 11 bases sitting between them. The CDR3 nucleotides read TGCGCCAGCAGCTTCCGGGCCCCTGCCTACAATGAGCAGTTCTTC. Residues: CASSFRAPAYNEQFF.

The chain is built from TRBV30 and TRBJ2-1, with TRBD2 as a possible D gene (6 bases). Trimming cost V 2 bases and J 8 bases, with 13 bases left between them. Germline-derived CDR1 and CDR2 are GTSNPN and SVGIG (reference sequence). CDR3 length: 13 amino acids. CDR3 bases: TGTGCCTGGAGTACTCGGGGGTTCGATGAGCAGTTCTTC. Its translation is CAWSTRGFDEQFF.

As regards this clone: The conserved phenylalanine or tryptophan normally closing the CDR3 is absent here, so this likely arose from a read error. The J gene is TRBJ2-2, the V gene TRBV30; D is possibly TRBD2 (6 bases). Germline loops: CDR1 GTSNPN, CDR2 SVGIG (reference sequence). Trimming stripped 1 base from V and 6 bases from J, with 6 bases between. This CDR3 contains 12 residues. The CDR3 loop reads CAWSGGAGELFL. The DNA of the CDR3 is TGTGCCTGGAGTGGGGGGGCCGGGGAGCTGTTTCTT.